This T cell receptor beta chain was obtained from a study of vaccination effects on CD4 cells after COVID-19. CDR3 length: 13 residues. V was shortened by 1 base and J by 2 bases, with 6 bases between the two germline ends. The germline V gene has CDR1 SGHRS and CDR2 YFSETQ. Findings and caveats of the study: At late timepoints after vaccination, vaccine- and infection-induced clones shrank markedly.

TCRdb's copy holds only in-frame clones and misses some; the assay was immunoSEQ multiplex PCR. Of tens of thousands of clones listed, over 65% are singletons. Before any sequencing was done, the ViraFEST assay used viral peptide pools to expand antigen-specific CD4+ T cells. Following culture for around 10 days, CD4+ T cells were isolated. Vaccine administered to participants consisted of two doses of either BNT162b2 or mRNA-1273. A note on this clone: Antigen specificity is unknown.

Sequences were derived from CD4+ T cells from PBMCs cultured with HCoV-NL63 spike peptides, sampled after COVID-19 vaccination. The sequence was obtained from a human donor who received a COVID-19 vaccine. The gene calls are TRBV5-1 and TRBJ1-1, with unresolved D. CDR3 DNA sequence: TGCGCCAGCAGCTTGCCGCCAAACACTGAAGCTTTCTTT. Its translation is CASSLPPNTEAFF.